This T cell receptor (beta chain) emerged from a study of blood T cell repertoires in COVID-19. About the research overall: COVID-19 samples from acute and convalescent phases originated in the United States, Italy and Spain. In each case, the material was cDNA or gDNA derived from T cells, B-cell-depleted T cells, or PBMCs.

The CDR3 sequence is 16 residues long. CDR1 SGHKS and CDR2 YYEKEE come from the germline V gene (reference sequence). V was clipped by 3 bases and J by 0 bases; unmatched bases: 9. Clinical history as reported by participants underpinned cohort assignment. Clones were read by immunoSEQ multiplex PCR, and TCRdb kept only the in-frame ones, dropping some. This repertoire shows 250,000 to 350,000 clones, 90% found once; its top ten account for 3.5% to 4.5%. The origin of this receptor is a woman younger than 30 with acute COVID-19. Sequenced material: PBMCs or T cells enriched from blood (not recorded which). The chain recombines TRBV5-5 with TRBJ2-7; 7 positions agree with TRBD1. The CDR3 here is CASSWDGQVNSYEQYF. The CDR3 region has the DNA TGTGCCAGCAGCTGGGATGGACAGGTTAACTCCTACGAGCAGTACTTC. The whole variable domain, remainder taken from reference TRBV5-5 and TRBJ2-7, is DAGVTQSPTHLIKTRGQQVTLRCSPISGHKSVSWYQQVLGQGPQFIFQYYEKEERGRGNFPDRFSARQFPNYSSELNVNALLLGDSALYLCASSWDGQVNSYEQYFGPGTRLTVT.